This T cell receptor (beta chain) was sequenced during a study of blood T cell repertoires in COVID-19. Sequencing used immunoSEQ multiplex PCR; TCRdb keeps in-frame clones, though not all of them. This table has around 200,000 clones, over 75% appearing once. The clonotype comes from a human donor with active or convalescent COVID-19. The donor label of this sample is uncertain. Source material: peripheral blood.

The CDR3 DNA follows: TGCGCCAGCAGCTTGGCTAGCGAGGGGTCAGATACGCAGTATTTT. This codes for CASSLASEGSDTQYF. The chain is built from TRBV5-1 and TRBJ2-3; D is perhaps TRBD2 (6 bases). The V end was cut by 0 bases, the J end by 4 bases, with 12 bases between. The CDR3 consists of 15 residues. Germline CDR1 is SGHRS and CDR2 is YFSETQ.